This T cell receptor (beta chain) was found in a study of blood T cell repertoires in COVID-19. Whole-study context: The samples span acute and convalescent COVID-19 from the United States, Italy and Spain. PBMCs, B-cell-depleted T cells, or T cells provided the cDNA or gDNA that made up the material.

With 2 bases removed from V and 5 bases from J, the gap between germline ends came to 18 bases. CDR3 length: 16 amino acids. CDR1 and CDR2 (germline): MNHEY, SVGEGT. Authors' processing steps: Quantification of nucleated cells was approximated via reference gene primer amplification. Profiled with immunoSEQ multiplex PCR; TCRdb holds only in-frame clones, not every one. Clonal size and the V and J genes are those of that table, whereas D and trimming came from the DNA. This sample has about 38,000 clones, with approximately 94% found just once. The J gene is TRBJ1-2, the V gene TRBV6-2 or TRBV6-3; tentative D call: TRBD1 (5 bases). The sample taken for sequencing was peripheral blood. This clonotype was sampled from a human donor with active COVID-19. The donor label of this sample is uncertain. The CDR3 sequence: CASSYPRDSGRYGYTF. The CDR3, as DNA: TGTGCCAGCAGTTACCCCCGGGACTCGGGGCGGTATGGCTACACCTTC.